This T cell receptor beta chain was profiled in a study of metastatic and nonmetastatic thyroid tumors (dated by TCRdb to about 2020). For the study in its entirety: For patients with malignant and with benign thyroid disease, the researchers compared repertoires between peripheral blood samples and tumor or nodule tissue samples.

Before undergoing thyroid surgery, none of the patients had been given any kind of treatment. Using T-cell receptor beta sequencing, the researchers looked back retrospectively at clinical samples from patients, gathered between the early 2010s and the late 2010s. Results the study describes overall, beyond this receptor: In both blood and tumor samples, malignant tumors were reported to have significantly higher TCR beta diversity than benign nodules.

This clone appeared many times. The clone's antigen remains unknown. Per-nucleotide qualities are absent, and no much larger clonotype sits a single base away. The sample carries other DNA sequences with the same CDR3. Library generation was performed with PCR. TCRdb names Illumina HiSeq 4000 as the instrument used. The TCR beta-chain CDR3 region of each patient was profiled by high-throughput sequencing. From the authors' description of their analysis: A classifier to discriminate distant-metastatic papillary thyroid cancer patients was built from CDR3 differences across clinicopathological groups. Repertoire diversity was assessed with the Shannon index, and tumor-blood repertoire similarity with the Morisita-Horn index. In-frame beta chains were kept once TCRdb had trimmed the public reads at Q25 with fastp and called clones with MiXCR. The V and J calls and clone size come from TCRdb's table, not from the authors' own analysis. This sample holds around 21,000 clones; approximately 20% were observed only once. Around 20% of the sample is taken by the ten largest.

V drops 0 bases and J drops 8 bases, leaving 7 bases in between. The germline V gene encodes CDR1 DFQATT and CDR2 SNEGSKA (reference sequence). The CDR3 goes from the cysteine to the phenylalanine over 11 residues. Just CDR3 DNA is preserved here, 33 bases in frame from base 1. The sequence was obtained from a male donor with papillary thyroid cancer or a benign thyroid nodule (not recorded which). Some clones in this sample may be carry-over from other donors' samples. The sequence is built from TRBV20-1 and TRBJ1-1; no D segment can be confidently identified. Sequencing was carried out using blood. The DNA sequence is given as TGCAGTGCTAGAGATGTGGGGGAAGCTTTCTTT. This sequence encodes CSARDVGEAFF.